This entry lists 10 T cell receptor beta chains sequenced from one sample in a study of blood T cell repertoires in COVID-19. Method: immunoSEQ multiplex PCR; TCRdb's copy keeps in-frame clones and lacks some. Among 85,000 to 95,000 clones listed, around nine tenths were seen once. Sequenced: peripheral blood. The receptors originated from a woman aged 45 to 65 in a cohort sampled during active COVID-19.

This clone was recorded a few times. This chain links TRBV18 with TRBJ2-1, with TRBD2 identical over 10 bases. The CDR3 is 15 residues long. V dropped 6 bases and J dropped 3; count of bases not matched to a gene: 5. Germline V gene data show CDR1 as KGHSH and CDR2 as LQKENI. The DNA for the CDR3 is TGTGCCAGCTCGCCCGGGACTAGCGTCTACAATGAGCAGTTCTTC. Encoded protein: CASSPGTSVYNEQFF.

The V call is TRBV30, the J call TRBJ1-1; TRBD1 might be the D (6 bases). The CDR3 extends over 13 amino acids. Per the germline V gene, CDR1 is GTSNPN and CDR2 is SVGIG (reference sequence). V was cut by 3 bases and J by 7 bases, with 15 bases left in between. The chain's CDR3 is CAWRYRGGDEAFF. CDR3 coding DNA: TGTGCCTGGAGGTATAGGGGGGGTGATGAAGCTTTCTTT.

V is TRBV21-1 and J is TRBJ2-7; the table names TRBD2, a call not compared with the DNA. TRBV21-1 is deemed a pseudogene. This CDR3 spans 18 amino acids. The CDR3 DNA reads TGTGCCAGCAGCCAGATAACGACCGACGGGAATTTTTCCTACGAGCAGTACTTC. Translation: CASSQITTDGNFSYEQYF.

This clone has a single count. V gene TRBV6-2 or TRBV6-3 combines with J gene TRBJ2-7, with D perhaps TRBD1 (7 bases). Trimming shortened V by 2 bases and J by 6 bases, and 20 bases separated the two germline ends. The CDR3 has 16 amino acids. The germline CDR1 and CDR2 sequences are MNHEY and SVGEGT. The CDR3 DNA reads as TGTGCCAGCAGTTACACGAGGTGGCAGGGGGGCAGCGAGCAGTACTTC. This gives the protein CASSYTRWQGGSEQYF.

The genes are TRBV9 and TRBJ1-2, with a weak D call TRBD1 (5 bases). Germline V lookup: CDR1 SGDLS, CDR2 YYNGEE. Between the trimmed V and J ends, which lost 0 bases and 7 bases, there was a span of 16 bases. This CDR3 region has 15 residues. CDR3 sequence reads: CASSVGQGEFGGYTF. CDR3 DNA sequence: TGTGCCAGCAGCGTAGGCCAGGGCGAGTTCGGTGGCTACACCTTC. Filled out from reference TRBV9 and TRBJ1-2, the complete variable domain reads DSGVTQTPKHLITATGQRVTLRCSPRSGDLSVYWYQQSLDQGLQFLIQYYNGEERAKGNILERFSAQQFPDLHSELNLSSLELGDSALYFCASSVGQGEFGGYTFGSGTRLTVV.

The chain combines TRBV11-2 with TRBJ2-3; TRBD2 matches at 12 bases. With 1 base clipped from V and 10 bases from J, the junction kept 6 bases outside the gene matches. Germline V lookup: CDR1 SGHAT, CDR2 FQNNGV. The CDR3 totals 15 residues. The DNA for the CDR3 is TGTGCCAGCAGCTTAGGACTAGCGGGAGATTCGGCGCAGTATTTT. It specifies CASSLGLAGDSAQYF.

The J gene is TRBJ2-1, the V gene TRBV10-3, with 11 positions matching TRBD2. This CDR3 comprises 16 residues. The J segment lost 8 bases and the V segment lost 4 bases, leaving 10 bases of the junction unmatched. The V gene's germline CDR1 is ENHRY and CDR2 SYGVKD. In DNA form, the CDR3 reads TGTGCCATCAGTGGCCCCGGGTTAGCGGGGGGGCATGAGCAGTTCTTC. Translation: CAISGPGLAGGHEQFF.

The J gene is TRBJ2-4, the V gene TRBV4-1, with 8 bases fitting TRBD1. Germline V CDR1 and CDR2: MGHRA, YSYEKL. The junction had 4 bases not matched to a gene; V was cut back by 2 bases and J by 1 base. CDR3 length equals 16 residues. DNA of the CDR3: TGCGCCAGCAGCCAACCGGGGACAGGTGCCAAAAACATTCAGTACTTC. Its translation: CASSQPGTGAKNIQYF.

The chain has TRBV9 and TRBJ2-3; unclear D gene. The CDR3 runs to 13 residues. V was cut by 0 bases and J by 4 bases, with 6 bases left in between. Germline loops: CDR1 SGDLS, CDR2 YYNGEE. This CDR3 is CASSVAYPDTQYF. The CDR3 coding sequence is TGTGCCAGCAGCGTAGCGTATCCAGATACGCAGTATTTT.

The rearrangement links TRBV6-5 to TRBJ2-1; 11 bases agree with TRBD2. CDR1 is MNHEY, CDR2 SVGAGI, per germline. The V and J ends lost 0 bases and 8 bases, in that order; junction bases with no gene match: 3. This CDR3 is 15 amino acids long. In nucleotides, the CDR3 is TGTGCCAGCAGTTACTCTAGCGGGGGGGCGTATGAGCAGTTCTTC. Translating it yields CASSYSSGGAYEQFF.